This T cell receptor (beta chain) derives from a study of PD-L1 blockade in urothelial cancer. Turning to the study itself: A median blood sample held about 140,000 T cells and approximately 83,000 unique TCRs.

The table came from immunoSEQ multiplex PCR; TCRdb's copy has only in-frame clones and leaves some out. The repertoire holds about 70,000 clones, with roughly 80% as singletons. Germline V gene data show CDR1 as WNHNN and CDR2 as SYGVQD (reference sequence). The V and J ends lost 0 bases and 4 bases, in that order; junction bases with no gene match: 3. The CDR3 contains 16 residues. This TCR came from a man in his 70s with urothelial cancer. The chain links TRBV10-1 to TRBJ2-3; 11 bases match TRBD1. Material: PBMCs, obtained around atezolizumab (anti-PD-L1) treatment. Here the CDR3 DNA reads TGCGCCAGCAGTGAGTCGTGGGGACAGGGGGCAGATACGCAGTATTTT. This codes for CASSESWGQGADTQYF.